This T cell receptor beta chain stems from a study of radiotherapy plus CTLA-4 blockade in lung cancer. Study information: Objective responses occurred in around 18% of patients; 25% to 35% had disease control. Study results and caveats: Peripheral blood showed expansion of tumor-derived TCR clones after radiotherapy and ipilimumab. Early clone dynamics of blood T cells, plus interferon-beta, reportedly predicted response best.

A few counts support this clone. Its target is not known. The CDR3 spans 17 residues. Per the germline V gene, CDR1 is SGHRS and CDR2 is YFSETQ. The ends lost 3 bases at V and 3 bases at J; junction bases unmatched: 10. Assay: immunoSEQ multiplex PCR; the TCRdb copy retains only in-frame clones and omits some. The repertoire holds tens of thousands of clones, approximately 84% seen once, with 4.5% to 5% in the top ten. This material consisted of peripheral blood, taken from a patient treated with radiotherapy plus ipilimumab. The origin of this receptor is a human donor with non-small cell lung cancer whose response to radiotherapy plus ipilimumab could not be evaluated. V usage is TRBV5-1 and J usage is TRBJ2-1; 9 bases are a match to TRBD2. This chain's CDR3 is CASSYYLAGVNYNEQFF. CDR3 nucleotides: TGCGCCAGCAGCTACTACTTAGCGGGAGTGAACTACAATGAGCAGTTCTTC.